These T cell receptor beta chains were read from a single sample in a study of T cell repertoires in cytomegalovirus infection. TCRdb passed the reads through MiXCR, listing each CDR3 protein once. The table lists more than 110,000 distinct CDR3 sequences, 30% to 40% of them singletons, with about 52% in the top ten. Their antigen targets remain unknown. The sample consisted of CD8+ T cells from cultured PBMCs, taken from culture after CMV antigen stimulation. The origin of the receptors is a human donor in good health (CMV status not recorded). Some clones in this sample may be carry-over from other donors' samples. Both conserved end residues are part of each CDR3. The D gene is left open where the match is weak. Part of the rows lack a size; the others show once, few, many or a class for expanded clones.

V gene: TRBV7-2
clone size: many
J gene: TRBJ2-1
D gene: -
CDR3 DNA: TGTGCCAGCAGCCCAAGGAATGAGCAGTTCTTC
CDR3 protein: CASSPRNEQFF

V gene: TRBV12-3/TRBV12-4
clone size: many
J gene: TRBJ1-5
D gene: TRBD1
CDR3 DNA: TGTGCCAGCAGTCAAACAGGGGGACGCAATCAGCCCCAGCATTTT
CDR3 protein: CASSQTGGRNQPQHF

V gene: TRBV5-4
clone size: few
J gene: TRBJ2-1
D gene: -
CDR3 DNA: TGTGCCAGCAGCTTCACCGGCGGGACTCTTAATGAGCAGTTCTTC
CDR3 protein: CASSFTGGTLNEQFF

V gene: TRBV12-3/TRBV12-4
clone size: -
J gene: TRBJ2-1
D gene: -
CDR3 DNA: TGTGCCAGCAGTCCTCTAGGGGGGGTAGTCAATGAGCAGTTCTTC
CDR3 protein: CASSPLGGVVNEQFF

V gene: TRBV6-1
clone size: -
J gene: TRBJ2-3
D gene: -
CDR3 DNA: TGTGCCAGCAGTGGAACCTATACGCAGTATTTT
CDR3 protein: CASSGTYTQYF

V gene: TRBV7-8
clone size: few
J gene: TRBJ2-1
D gene: -
CDR3 DNA: TGTGCCAGCAGCGAAGGACTTGACGGCAATGAGCAGTTCTTC
CDR3 protein: CASSEGLDGNEQFF

V gene: TRBV4-1
clone size: -
J gene: TRBJ2-2
D gene: TRBD2
CDR3 DNA: TGCGCCAGCAGCCGCGGGGGGTCTGGCACCGGGGAGCTGTTTTTT
CDR3 protein: CASSRGGSGTGELFF

V gene: TRBV7-4
clone size: -
J gene: TRBJ2-1
D gene: -
CDR3 DNA: TGTGCCAGCTGTAGGGGGGGCAGGGGGCAAAGTAATAGGCAGTTCTTC
CDR3 protein: CASCRGGRGQSNRQFF

V gene: TRBV6-1
clone size: -
J gene: TRBJ2-5
D gene: TRBD1
CDR3 DNA: TGTGCCAGCAGTGAAGAAGGAACAAATGGGACAGGGACCATTGGGGAGACCCAGTACTTC
CDR3 protein: CASSEEGTNGTGTIGETQYF

V gene: TRBV20-1
clone size: -
J gene: TRBJ2-5
D gene: TRBD1
CDR3 DNA: TGCAGTGCTAGAGCGGAACGTCCGGACAGGGGGCAAGAGACCCAGTACTTC
CDR3 protein: CSARAERPDRGQETQYF

V gene: TRBV28
clone size: few
J gene: TRBJ2-1
D gene: TRBD2
CDR3 DNA: TGTGCCAGCAGTACTCGCTCGGGACTAGCGGGGGTCTCCTACAATGAGCAGTTCTTC
CDR3 protein: CASSTRSGLAGVSYNEQFF

V gene: TRBV4-1
clone size: -
J gene: TRBJ2-3
D gene: TRBD1
CDR3 DNA: TGCGCCAGCAGCCCTGGACAGGGGATAGATACGCAGTATTTT
CDR3 protein: CASSPGQGIDTQYF

V gene: TRBV7-3
clone size: -
J gene: TRBJ2-1
D gene: TRBD2
CDR3 DNA: TGTGCCAGCAGCGAAGGACTAGCGTCATACAATGAGCAGTTCTTC
CDR3 protein: CASSEGLASYNEQFF

V gene: TRBV4-2
clone size: few
J gene: TRBJ1-2
D gene: -
CDR3 DNA: TGTGCCAGCAGCCAAGATTACCAGGGTGGCTACACCTTC
CDR3 protein: CASSQDYQGGYTF

V gene: TRBV10-3
clone size: many
J gene: TRBJ1-2
D gene: TRBD1
CDR3 DNA: TGTGCCATCAGTGGGGGGGACAGGCAATATGGCTACACCTTC
CDR3 protein: CAISGGDRQYGYTF

V gene: TRBV7-6
clone size: -
J gene: TRBJ1-5
D gene: -
CDR3 DNA: TGTGCCAGCAGTTACTCAGGGGCGGCTTACAATCAGCCCCAGCATTTT
CDR3 protein: CASSYSGAAYNQPQHF

V gene: TRBV4-1
clone size: -
J gene: TRBJ2-5
D gene: TRBD1
CDR3 DNA: TGCGCCAGCAGCCAATGGACAGGGCCAGATGAGACCCAGTACTTC
CDR3 protein: CASSQWTGPDETQYF

V gene: TRBV10-3
clone size: once
J gene: TRBJ1-3
D gene: -
CDR3 DNA: TGTGCCATCAGTGAGTCGACAGGTGAACTCTCTGGAAACACCATATATTTT
CDR3 protein: CAISESTGELSGNTIYF

V gene: TRBV3-1
clone size: -
J gene: TRBJ1-1
D gene: -
CDR3 DNA: TGTGCCAGCAGCCAAGATCTTGATACAGCCACTGAAGCTTTCTTT
CDR3 protein: CASSQDLDTATEAFF

V gene: TRBV7-9
clone size: -
J gene: TRBJ2-7
D gene: TRBD2
CDR3 DNA: TGTGCCAGCAGCTTAATAGGGGCTAGCGGGGCAAATCACTACGAGCAGTACTTC
CDR3 protein: CASSLIGASGANHYEQYF

V gene: TRBV12-3/TRBV12-4
clone size: -
J gene: TRBJ1-6
D gene: -
CDR3 DNA: TGTGCCAGCAGTTTACTCGCCAGGAATAATTCACCCCTCCACTTT
CDR3 protein: CASSLLARNNSPLHF

V gene: TRBV29-1
clone size: -
J gene: TRBJ2-3
D gene: -
CDR3 DNA: TGCAGCGTTGTTCTGACAGACACAGATACGCAGTATTTT
CDR3 protein: CSVVLTDTDTQYF

V gene: TRBV5-6
clone size: -
J gene: TRBJ2-5
D gene: -
CDR3 DNA: TGTGCCAGCAGCCCGTCGCCGGGGGCATTAGAGGAGACCCAGTACTTC
CDR3 protein: CASSPSPGALEETQYF